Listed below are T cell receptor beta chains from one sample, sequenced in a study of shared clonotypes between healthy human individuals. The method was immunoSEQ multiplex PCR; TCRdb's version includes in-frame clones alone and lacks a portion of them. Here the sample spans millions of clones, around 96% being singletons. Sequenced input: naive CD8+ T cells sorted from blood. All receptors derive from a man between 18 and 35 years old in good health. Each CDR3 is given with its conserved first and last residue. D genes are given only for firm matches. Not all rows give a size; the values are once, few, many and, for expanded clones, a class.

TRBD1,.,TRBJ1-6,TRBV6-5,TGTGCCTATTTGCGGGACAGCTTTTTTAATTCACCCCTCCACTTT,CAYLRDSFFNSPLHF
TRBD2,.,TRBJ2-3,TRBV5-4,TGTGCCAGCAGCTTGTTGGCGGGGGTAACAGATACGCAGTATTTT,CASSLLAGVTDTQYF
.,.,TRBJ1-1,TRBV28,TGTGCCAGCAGGGCAGGGGTTCACTCTGAAGCTTTCTTT,CASRAGVHSEAFF
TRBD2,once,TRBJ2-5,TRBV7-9,TGTGCCAGCAGCCCTCCTCGGGGGGAGAGGCTGGGAGAGACCCAGTACTTC,CASSPPRGERLGETQYF
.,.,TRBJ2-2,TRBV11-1,TGTGCCAGCAGCTTTGCGGGGGAGCTGTTTTTT,CASSFAGELFF
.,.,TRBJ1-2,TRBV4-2,TGTGCCAGCAGCCCCGAGGCACCCATTGGCTACACCTTC,CASSPEAPIGYTF
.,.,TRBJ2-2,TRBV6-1,TGTGCCAGCAGGGAAGGACAGACCGGGGAGCTGTTTTTT,CASREGQTGELFF
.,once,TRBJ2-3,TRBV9,TGTGCCAGCAGCGTAGAGGTCGCAGATACGCAGTATTTT,CASSVEVADTQYF
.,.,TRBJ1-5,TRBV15,TGTGCCACCAGCAGCGGAACGTCGGTAACAGGGAGCAATCAGCCCCAGCATTTT,CATSSGTSVTGSNQPQHF
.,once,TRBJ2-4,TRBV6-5,TGTGCCAGCCGACACACCAATACAGGTCTTGACATTCAGTACTTC,CASRHTNTGLDIQYF
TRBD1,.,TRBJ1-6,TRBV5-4,TGTGCCAGCAGTCTCTCCGGGACAGGGGATTCACCCCTCCACTTT,CASSLSGTGDSPLHF
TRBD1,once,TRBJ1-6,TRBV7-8,TGTGCCAGCAGCTTAGGGGGACAGGGATATAATTCACCCCTCCACTTT,CASSLGGQGYNSPLHF
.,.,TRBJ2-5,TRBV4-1,TGCGCCAGCAGCCACTCTGAGACTAGCCAAGAGACCCAGTACTTC,CASSHSETSQETQYF
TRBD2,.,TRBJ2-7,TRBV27,TGTGCCAGCAGTTTATCTAGCGGGACTTCCTACGAGCAGTACTTC,CASSLSSGTSYEQYF